These 19 T cell receptor beta chains came from one sample sequenced in a study of Tregs in tolerant kidney transplant recipients (dated by TCRdb to about 2019). Receptor amplification or capture employed the immunoSEQ multiplex PCR assay. Imported from immuneACCESS, the table was reduced by TCRdb to in-frame sequences with V and J called. These copies leave out some clones; in studies compared against another copy, an unresolved V gene accounts for under half, and the cause of the remainder is not known. This sample's table lists fewer than 7,000 clones. The ten largest make up 6.1% of the sample. Read against the paper, the sample's time point label means: 6 months after combined kidney and bone marrow transplant. Transplants used related donors with nonmyeloablative bone marrow transplantation; mixed chimerism was transient in the human trials. Sequencing used CD4+ T cells from blood (PBMCs), obtained 6 months after the transplant. These receptors were collected from a human patient who received a combined kidney and bone marrow transplant. After a transplant, some T cells may have been passed on by the graft donor.

In the case of this clone: The read gets to within 3 residues of the CDR3 end, and the germline J gene fills in the rest. This chain uses TRBV18 with TRBJ2-2, with 8 bases aligning to TRBD2. This CDR3 has 15 amino acids. V gave up 1 base and J gave up 4 bases; unmatched junction bases: 2. Germline-derived CDR1 and CDR2 are KGHSH and LQKENI. CDR3 in amino acids: CASSPLAGITGELFF. The part of the CDR3 DNA that was read is TGTGCCAGCTCACCACTAGCGGGGATCACCGGGGAG.

About this clone itself: The read halts 3 residues ahead of the CDR3 end, with the missing end drawn from the germline J gene. This chain links TRBV5-1 with TRBJ1-6; D is unresolved. Per germline, CDR1 SGHRS and CDR2 YFSETQ. The V gene lost 4 bases and the J gene lost 2 bases, with 10 bases spanning the gap. The CDR3 contains 15 residues. The sequenced part of the CDR3 DNA is TGCGCCAGCAGCCGAGACACCACCTATAATTCACCC. Translated: CASSRDTTYNSP. The whole CDR3 is CASSRDTTYNSPLHF.

Comment on this clone: Read coverage stops 3 residues before the CDR3 terminus; the germline J gene supplies the remainder. The V and J genes are TRBV7-9 and TRBJ2-5; D assignment may be TRBD1 or TRBD2 (5 bases each). Germline V lookup: CDR1 SEHNR, CDR2 FQNEAQ (reference sequence). There are 11 residues in the CDR3. V shed 6 bases and J shed 5 bases, with 7 bases lying between them. The CDR3 loop is CASREGETQYF. The covered CDR3 bases are TGTGCCAGCAGAGAGGGGGAGACC.

On this clone itself: From the germline J gene comes the end of the CDR3, since the read stops 3 residues before it. This rearrangement joins TRBV2 to TRBJ2-4; 7 bases are shared with TRBD2. Germline V gene sequence: CDR1 SNHLY, CDR2 FYNNEI. The junction had 7 bases not matched to a gene; V was cut back by 10 bases and J by 7 bases. The length of the CDR3 is 12 residues. The DNA read from the CDR3 is TGTGCCACCCGAGGGGAGGGGAACATT. Its translation is CATRGEGNI. The full CDR3 is CATRGEGNIQYF.

As for this clone: The CDR3 goes on 3 residues after the read ends, and that part is filled in from the germline J gene. The rearrangement links TRBV5-4 to TRBJ2-3; 8 positions agree with TRBD2. This CDR3 is built from 15 residues. In germline, CDR1 is SGHNT, CDR2 YYREEE (reference sequence). Losses at the gene ends were 3 bases for V and 4 bases for J; bases not matched to a gene: 7. The CDR3 loop is CASSSGLGSPDTQYF. CDR3 bases read: TGTGCCAGCAGCTCGGGACTAGGGTCCCCAGATACG.

About this clone: The read terminates 3 residues before the CDR3 end, so the remaining end is supplied by the germline J gene. The chain has TRBV20-1 and TRBJ2-2; D remains ambiguous. Germline V lookup: CDR1 DFQATT, CDR2 SNEGSKA (reference sequence). The CDR3 spans 12 residues. Trimming shortened V by 6 bases and J by 2 bases, and 7 bases separated the two germline ends. This chain's CDR3 is CSAQTNTGELFF. CDR3 DNA (partial): TGCAGTGCCCAGACTAACACCGGGGAG.

In regard to this clone: The read terminates 3 residues ahead of where the CDR3 ends, so the germline J gene completes it. The chain combines TRBV5-1 with TRBJ2-1; D uncertain. The CDR3 has 13 residues. In germline, CDR1 is SGHRS, CDR2 YFSETQ. V dropped 0 bases and J dropped 7 bases, with 8 bases sitting between them. The CDR3 protein is CASSLDSGNEQFF. The CDR3 DNA, read in part, is TGCGCCAGCAGCTTGGATTCGGGTAATGAG.

With regard to this clone: The read comes to an end 3 residues before the CDR3 does, leaving the germline J gene to fill in the end. The chain recombines TRBV20-1 with TRBJ2-1, with D maybe TRBD1 (6 bases). V dropped 4 bases and J dropped 4 bases, with 14 bases sitting between them. CDR1 DFQATT and CDR2 SNEGSKA come from the germline V gene (reference sequence). The CDR3 extends over 14 amino acids. The sequenced CDR3 bases are TGCAGTGCTATCCGGGACACGACTTACAATGAG. Its protein product is CSAIRDTTYNE. The full-length CDR3 reads as CSAIRDTTYNEQFF.

About this clone: The sequence runs out 3 residues before the end of the CDR3; the remainder is reconstructed from the germline J gene. The V call is TRBV4-2, the J call TRBJ1-3, with a weak D call TRBD1 (5 bases). CDR3 length equals 16 residues. The germline gives CDR1 LGHNA, CDR2 YNFKEQ. The V gene lost 3 bases and the J gene lost 0 bases, with 12 bases spanning the gap. The chain's CDR3 is CASSQAQVPSGNTIYF. CDR3 DNA (partial): TGTGCCAGCAGCCAGGCACAGGTTCCCTCTGGAAACACC.

As to this clone: The observed sequence ends 3 residues before the CDR3 terminus, with the missing tail filled in from the germline J gene. This rearrangement joins TRBV28 to TRBJ1-2, with 12 positions matching TRBD1. The CDR3 has 15 amino acids. Germline CDR1 MDHEN, CDR2 SYDVKM. CDR3 region: CANTAAGTGGRGYTF. The CDR3 bases that were read are TGTGCCAACACCGCGGCCGGGACAGGGGGCCGCGGC.

About this clone itself: The read falls 3 residues short of the CDR3 end, and the missing part is taken from the germline J gene. The V call is TRBV5-4, the J call TRBJ2-5, with 12 positions matching TRBD2. V was pared by 0 bases and J by 4 bases, with 4 bases of the junction left unmatched. The length of the CDR3 is 16 residues. Germline loops: CDR1 SGHNT, CDR2 YYREEE (reference sequence). The chain's CDR3 is CASSLGTSGKGETQYF. The covered CDR3 bases are TGTGCCAGCAGCTTGGGGACTAGCGGGAAGGGAGAGACC.

Its frequency marks this clone as medium-sized. The read falls 3 residues short of the CDR3 end, and the missing part is taken from the germline J gene. V is TRBV7-3 and J is TRBJ2-7; 9 bases are a match to TRBD2. The CDR3 is 17 residues long. The germline V gene has CDR1 SGHTA and CDR2 FQGTGA. With V trimmed by 4 bases and J by 6 bases, 16 bases remained unmatched. CDR3 DNA (partial): TGTGCCAGCAGCTATACTGGCTGTAGGACTAGCGAGACCGAG. This codes for CASSYTGCRTSETE. The full CDR3 sequence reads CASSYTGCRTSETEQYF.

About this clone: The read ends 3 residues shy of where the CDR3 ends; the end is completed using the germline J gene. V and J are TRBV28 and TRBJ2-1; TRBD2 matches 7 bases. V lost 5 bases and J lost 8; bases outside the gene matches: 15. The CDR3 is made up of 16 amino acids. The V gene's germline CDR1 is MDHEN and CDR2 SYDVKM. The sequenced part of the CDR3 DNA is TGTGCCAGCAGTCCTCTTAGCGGAGTTCGGGGGGATGAG. It translates to CASSPLSGVRGDE. The whole CDR3 reads CASSPLSGVRGDEQFF.

With respect to this clone: Read coverage stops 3 residues before the CDR3 terminus; the germline J gene supplies the remainder. The V and J genes are TRBV7-9 and TRBJ1-5, with 9 bases that match TRBD1. Trimming took 3 bases from V and 4 from J; bases not matched to a gene: 1. CDR1 SEHNR and CDR2 FQNEAQ come from the germline V gene (reference sequence). This CDR3 comprises 14 residues. The CDR3 is CASSLTGGNQPQHF. Partial CDR3 DNA: TGTGCCAGCAGCTTGACAGGGGGAAATCAGCCC.

Its frequency marks this clone as medium-sized. The CDR3 is cut off 3 residues early in the read; its end comes from the germline J gene. The chain links TRBV30 to TRBJ1-1; D is uncertain. The CDR3 is made up of 12 amino acids. Trimming stripped 4 bases from V and 1 base from J, with 7 bases between. Germline loops: CDR1 GTSNPN, CDR2 SVGIG (reference sequence). The CDR3 sequence is CAWTRQNTEAFF. CDR3 DNA (partial): TGTGCCTGGACGCGACAGAACACTGAA.

Comment on this clone: The CDR3 end is not reached by the read, which stops 3 residues before it; the germline J gene fills it in. The genes are TRBV20-1 and TRBJ2-7; 12 bases agree with TRBD2. J lost 3 bases, V lost 4 bases, and 16 bases had no gene match. Germline V gene data show CDR1 as DFQATT and CDR2 as SNEGSKA (reference sequence). This CDR3 is built from 18 residues. The CDR3 bases that were read are TGCAGTGCTAACTACCCAAGGGGACTAGCGGGTACTTACTACGAG. Translation: CSANYPRGLAGTYYE. The whole CDR3 sequence reads CSANYPRGLAGTYYEQYF.

As for this clone: The CDR3 is cut off 3 residues early in the read; its end comes from the germline J gene. The chain uses TRBV7-2 and TRBJ1-5; D possibly corresponds to TRBD1 (5 bases). Germline-derived CDR1 and CDR2 are SGHTA and FQGNSA. V was trimmed by 5 bases and J by 3 bases, leaving 14 bases between them. The CDR3 is 15 amino acids. The CDR3 DNA, read in part, is TGTGCCAGCAGCCCAGGGCCGGTTTTCAATCAGCCC. Protein sequence: CASSPGPVFNQP. The whole CDR3 reads CASSPGPVFNQPQHF.

This clone counts as medium-sized by frequency. The observed sequence ends 3 residues before the CDR3 terminus, with the missing tail filled in from the germline J gene. The rearrangement links TRBV29-1 to TRBJ2-1; D is ambiguous. This CDR3 region has 15 residues. In germline, CDR1 is SQVTM, CDR2 ANQGSEA. Between the trimmed V and J ends, which lost 6 bases and 0 bases, there was a span of 15 bases. CDR3 in amino acids: CSVFRAYYSYNEQFF. CDR3 DNA (partial): TGCAGCGTGTTTCGCGCCTACTACTCCTACAATGAG.

CDR3: CASSPQRAGGELFF. CDR3 DNA (partial): TGTGCCAGCAGCCCGCAGAGGGCTGGCGGGGAG. V and J are TRBV14 and TRBJ2-2; tentatively, D is TRBD2 (5 bases). The observed sequence ends 3 residues before the CDR3 terminus, with the missing tail filled in from the germline J gene. Germline V gene sequence: CDR1 SGHDN, CDR2 FVKESK. V was trimmed by 4 bases and J by 7 bases, leaving 13 bases between them. The CDR3 totals 14 residues.